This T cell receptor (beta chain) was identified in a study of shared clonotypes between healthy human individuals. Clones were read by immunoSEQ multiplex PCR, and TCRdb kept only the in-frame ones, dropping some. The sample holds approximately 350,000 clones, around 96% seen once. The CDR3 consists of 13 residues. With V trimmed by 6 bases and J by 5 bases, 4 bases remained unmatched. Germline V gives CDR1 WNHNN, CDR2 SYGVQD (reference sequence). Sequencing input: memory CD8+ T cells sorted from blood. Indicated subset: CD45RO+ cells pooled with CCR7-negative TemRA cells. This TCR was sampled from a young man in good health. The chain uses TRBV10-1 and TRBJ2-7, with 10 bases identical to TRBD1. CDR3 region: CASSQTGGDEQYF. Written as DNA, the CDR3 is TGCGCCAGCAGCCAGACAGGGGGCGACGAGCAGTACTTC.